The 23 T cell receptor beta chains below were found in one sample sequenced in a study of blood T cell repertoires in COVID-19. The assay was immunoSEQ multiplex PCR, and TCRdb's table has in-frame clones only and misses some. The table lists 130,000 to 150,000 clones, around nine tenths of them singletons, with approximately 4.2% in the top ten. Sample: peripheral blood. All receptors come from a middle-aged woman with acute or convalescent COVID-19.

As DNA, the CDR3 is TGTGCCAGCAGCCCGCAGCGGGGGGAATACAATGAGCAGTTCTTC. It codes for CASSPQRGEYNEQFF. The rearrangement joins TRBV5-4 to TRBJ2-1, with TRBD2 matching 9 bases. CDR1 and CDR2 (germline): SGHNT, YYREEE (reference sequence). Trimming removed 4 bases from V and 4 bases from J; junction bases left unmatched: 6. CDR3 length: 15 amino acids.

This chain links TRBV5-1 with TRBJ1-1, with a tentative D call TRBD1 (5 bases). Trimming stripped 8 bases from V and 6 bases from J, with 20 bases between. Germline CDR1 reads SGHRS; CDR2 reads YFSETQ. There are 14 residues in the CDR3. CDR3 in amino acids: CASRKTVGIAEAFF. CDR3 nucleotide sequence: TGCGCCAGTCGGAAGACAGTCGGAATCGCTGAAGCTTTCTTT.

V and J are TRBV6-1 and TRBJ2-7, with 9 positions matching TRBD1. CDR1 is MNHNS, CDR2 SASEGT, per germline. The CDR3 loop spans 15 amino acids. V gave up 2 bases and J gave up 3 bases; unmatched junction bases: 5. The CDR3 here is CASSEWTGEGYEQYF. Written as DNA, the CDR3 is TGTGCCAGCAGTGAATGGACAGGGGAGGGCTACGAGCAGTACTTC.

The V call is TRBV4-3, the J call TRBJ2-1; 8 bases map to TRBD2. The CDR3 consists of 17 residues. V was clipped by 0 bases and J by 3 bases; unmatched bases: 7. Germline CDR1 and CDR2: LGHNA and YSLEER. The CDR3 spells CASSQDKGGTSYNEQFF. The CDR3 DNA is TGCGCCAGCAGCCAAGATAAGGGTGGGACTAGCTACAATGAGCAGTTCTTC.

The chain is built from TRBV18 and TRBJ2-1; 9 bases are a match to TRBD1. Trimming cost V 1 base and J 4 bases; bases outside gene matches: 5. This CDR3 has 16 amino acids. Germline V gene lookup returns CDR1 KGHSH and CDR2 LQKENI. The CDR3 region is CASSPLDRGGYNEQFF. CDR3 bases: TGTGCCAGCTCACCACTAGACAGGGGGGGATACAATGAGCAGTTCTTC.

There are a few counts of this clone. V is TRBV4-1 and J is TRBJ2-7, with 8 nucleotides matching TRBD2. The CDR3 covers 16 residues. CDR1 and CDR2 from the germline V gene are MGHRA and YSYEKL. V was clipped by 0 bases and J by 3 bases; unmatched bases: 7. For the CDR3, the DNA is TGCGCCAGCAGCCAAGACCGAACTAGCGGAATCTACGAGCAGTACTTC. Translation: CASSQDRTSGIYEQYF.

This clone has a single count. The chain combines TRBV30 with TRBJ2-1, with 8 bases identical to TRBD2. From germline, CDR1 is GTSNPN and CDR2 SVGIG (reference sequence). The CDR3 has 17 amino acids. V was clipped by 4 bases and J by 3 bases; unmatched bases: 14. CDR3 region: CAWTPPGAGGIYNEQFF. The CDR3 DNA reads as TGTGCCTGGACTCCGCCGGGGGCGGGAGGAATCTACAATGAGCAGTTCTTC.

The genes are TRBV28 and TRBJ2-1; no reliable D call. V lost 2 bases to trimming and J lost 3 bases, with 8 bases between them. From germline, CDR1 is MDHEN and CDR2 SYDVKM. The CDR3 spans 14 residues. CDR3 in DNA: TGTGCCAGCAGTTTAGGCGGTGTCTACAATGAGCAGTTCTTC. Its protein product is CASSLGGVYNEQFF. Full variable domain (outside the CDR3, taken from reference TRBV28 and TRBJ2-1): DVKVTQSSRYLVKRTGEKVFLECVQDMDHENMFWYRQDPGLGLRLIYFSYDVKMKEKGDIPEGYSVSREKKERFSLILESASTNQTSMYLCASSLGGVYNEQFFGPGTRLTVL.

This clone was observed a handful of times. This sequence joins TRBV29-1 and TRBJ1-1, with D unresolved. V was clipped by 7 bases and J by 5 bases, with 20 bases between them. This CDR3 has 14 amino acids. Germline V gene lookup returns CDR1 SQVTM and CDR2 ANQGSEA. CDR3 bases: TGCAGCGGGACGACCAGACTGGCGGGGACTGAAGCTTTCTTT. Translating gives CSGTTRLAGTEAFF.

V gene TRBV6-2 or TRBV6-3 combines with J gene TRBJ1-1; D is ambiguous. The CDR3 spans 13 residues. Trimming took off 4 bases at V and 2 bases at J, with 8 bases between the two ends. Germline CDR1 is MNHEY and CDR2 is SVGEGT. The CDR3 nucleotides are TGTGCCAGCAGTTTAGTCGAAAACACTGAAGCTTTCTTT. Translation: CASSLVENTEAFF.

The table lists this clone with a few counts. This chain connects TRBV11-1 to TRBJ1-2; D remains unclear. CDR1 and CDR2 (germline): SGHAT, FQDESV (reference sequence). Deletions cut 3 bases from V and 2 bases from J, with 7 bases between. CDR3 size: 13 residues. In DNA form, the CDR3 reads TGTGCCAGCAGCTTGCCGGGAAACTATGGCTACACCTTC. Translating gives CASSLPGNYGYTF.

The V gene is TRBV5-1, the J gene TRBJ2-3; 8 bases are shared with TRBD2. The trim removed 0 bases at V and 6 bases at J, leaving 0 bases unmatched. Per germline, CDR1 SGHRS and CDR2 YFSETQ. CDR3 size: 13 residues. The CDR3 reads CASSLERGDTQYF. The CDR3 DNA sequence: TGCGCCAGCAGCTTGGAGCGGGGGGATACGCAGTATTTT.

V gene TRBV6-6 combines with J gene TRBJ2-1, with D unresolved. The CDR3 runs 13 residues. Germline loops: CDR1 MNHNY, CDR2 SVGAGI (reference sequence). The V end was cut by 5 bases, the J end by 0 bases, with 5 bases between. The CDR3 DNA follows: TGTGCCAGCAGTCCCAACTCCTACAATGAGCAGTTCTTC. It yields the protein CASSPNSYNEQFF.

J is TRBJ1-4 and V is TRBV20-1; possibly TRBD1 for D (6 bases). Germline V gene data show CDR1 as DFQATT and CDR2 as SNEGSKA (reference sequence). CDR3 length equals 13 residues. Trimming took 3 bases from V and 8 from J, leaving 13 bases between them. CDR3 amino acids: CSASHRVGEKLFF. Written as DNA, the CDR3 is TGCAGTGCTAGTCACAGGGTGGGGGAAAAACTGTTTTTT.

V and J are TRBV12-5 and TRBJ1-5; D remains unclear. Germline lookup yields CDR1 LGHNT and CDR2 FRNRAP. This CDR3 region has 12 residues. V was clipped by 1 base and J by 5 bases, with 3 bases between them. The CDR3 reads CASGLGDQPQHF. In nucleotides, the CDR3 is TGTGCTAGTGGTTTGGGAGATCAGCCCCAGCATTTT.

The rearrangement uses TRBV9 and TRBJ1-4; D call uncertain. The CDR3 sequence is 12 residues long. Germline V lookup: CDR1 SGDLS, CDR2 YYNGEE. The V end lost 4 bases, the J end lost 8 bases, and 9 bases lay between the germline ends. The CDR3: CASSMGGEKLFF. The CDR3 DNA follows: TGTGCCAGCAGCATGGGAGGGGAAAAACTGTTTTTT.

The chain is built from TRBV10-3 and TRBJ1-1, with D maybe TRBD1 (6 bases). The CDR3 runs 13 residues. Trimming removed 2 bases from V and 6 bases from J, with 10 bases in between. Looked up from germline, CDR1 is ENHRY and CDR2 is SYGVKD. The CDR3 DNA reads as TGTGCCATCAGTGAGCGGGACAAGGCTGAAGCTTTCTTT. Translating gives CAISERDKAEAFF.

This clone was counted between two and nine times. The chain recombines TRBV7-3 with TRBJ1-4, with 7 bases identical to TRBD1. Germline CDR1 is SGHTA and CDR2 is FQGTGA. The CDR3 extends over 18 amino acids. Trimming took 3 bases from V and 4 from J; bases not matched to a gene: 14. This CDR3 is CASSFPRDSPRFNEKLFF. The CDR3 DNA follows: TGTGCCAGCAGCTTTCCTCGGGACAGTCCTCGGTTTAATGAAAAACTGTTTTTT.

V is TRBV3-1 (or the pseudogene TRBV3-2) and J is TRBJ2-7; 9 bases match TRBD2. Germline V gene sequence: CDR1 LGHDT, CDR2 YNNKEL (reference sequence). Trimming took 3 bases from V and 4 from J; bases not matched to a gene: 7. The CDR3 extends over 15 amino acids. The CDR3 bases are TGTGCCAGCAGCCAGTGGAGCGGGAGGAATTACGAGCAGTACTTC. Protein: CASSQWSGRNYEQYF.

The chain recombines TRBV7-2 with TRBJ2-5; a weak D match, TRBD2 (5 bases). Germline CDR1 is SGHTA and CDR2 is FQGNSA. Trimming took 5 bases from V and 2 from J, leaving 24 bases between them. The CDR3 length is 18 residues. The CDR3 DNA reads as TGTGCCAGCAGCGTCCGAGGATCGGGCGGGCCATTACAAGAGACCCAGTACTTC. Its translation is CASSVRGSGGPLQETQYF.

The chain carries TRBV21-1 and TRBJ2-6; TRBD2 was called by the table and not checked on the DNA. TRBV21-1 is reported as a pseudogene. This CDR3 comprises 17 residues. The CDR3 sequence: CARERDPAGVWANVLTF. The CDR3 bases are TGTGCCAGGGAACGGGATCCCGCTGGGGTGTGGGCCAACGTCCTGACTTTC.

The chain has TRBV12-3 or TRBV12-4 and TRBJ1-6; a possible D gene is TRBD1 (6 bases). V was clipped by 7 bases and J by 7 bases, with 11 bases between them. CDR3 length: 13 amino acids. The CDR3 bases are TGTGCCAGCACCCTACAGGGCAATTCACCCCTCCACTTT. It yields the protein CASTLQGNSPLHF.

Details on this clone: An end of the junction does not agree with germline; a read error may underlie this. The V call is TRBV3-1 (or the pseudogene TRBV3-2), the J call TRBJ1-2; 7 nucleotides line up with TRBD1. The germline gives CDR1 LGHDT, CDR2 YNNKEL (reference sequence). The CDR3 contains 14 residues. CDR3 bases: TGTGCCAGCAGCCAACGATTCGTGGTGGGCAGGGGGGACTTC. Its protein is CASSQRFVVGRGDF.